This TCR beta chain emerged from a study of shared clonotypes between healthy human individuals. Study in general: For every donor, three CD4 naive, three CD4 memory, two CD8 naive and one CD8 memory plates were used. Study-wide findings and caveats: Memory subsets had estimated richness that was generally smaller than that of naive subsets.

This clone was seen only once. The antigen is unknown. The CDR3 is 17 residues long. CDR1 is KGHSH, CDR2 LQKENI, per germline. V lost 3 bases and J lost 6, with 21 bases in between. Splitting of each subset's genomic DNA was done evenly across several immunoSEQ plates. Generated by immunoSEQ multiplex PCR, the TCRdb table keeps only in-frame clones and is missing some. The profile shows 1,500,000 or so clones, approximately 98.5% of them singletons. Sequenced sample: naive CD4+ T cells sorted from blood. Regarding subset: CD45RA+ positively selected. This chain connects TRBV18 to TRBJ2-1; a weak D match, TRBD2 (6 bases). The source of this sequence is a man aged 25 to 40 in good health. CDR3 sequence (DNA): TGTGCCAGCTCACCTCTGGACTACTCTGTGAGGGGCAATGAGCAGTTCTTC. This codes for CASSPLDYSVRGNEQFF.